This TCR beta chain was identified in a study of shared clonotypes between healthy human individuals. CDR1 is MDHEN, CDR2 SYDVKM, per germline. The length of the CDR3 is 12 residues. V lost 10 bases and J 5 bases, leaving 14 bases between the germline ends. The healthy adult donors were HIV-negative and reported no recent acute infections or vaccinations. Deep-level settings were used for running the assay. Study processing details: ImmunoSEQ yielded junction-only sequences lacking quality scores, so filtering differed. TCRdb keeps only in-frame clones here, not all; method: immunoSEQ multiplex PCR. V, J and clone size are taken as reported in that table, and D and trimming were inferred from the DNA itself. The sample yields 730,000 or so clones, around 72% seen once.

The origin of this receptor is a woman in her twenties or thirties in good health. Sequenced: memory CD4+ T cells sorted from blood. Subset in this sample: CD45RA-negative fraction. V is TRBV28 and J is TRBJ1-2; the D is unclear. This CDR3 is CAIEKGDYGYTF. The CDR3 DNA is TGTGCCATCGAAAAGGGAGATTATGGCTACACCTTC.